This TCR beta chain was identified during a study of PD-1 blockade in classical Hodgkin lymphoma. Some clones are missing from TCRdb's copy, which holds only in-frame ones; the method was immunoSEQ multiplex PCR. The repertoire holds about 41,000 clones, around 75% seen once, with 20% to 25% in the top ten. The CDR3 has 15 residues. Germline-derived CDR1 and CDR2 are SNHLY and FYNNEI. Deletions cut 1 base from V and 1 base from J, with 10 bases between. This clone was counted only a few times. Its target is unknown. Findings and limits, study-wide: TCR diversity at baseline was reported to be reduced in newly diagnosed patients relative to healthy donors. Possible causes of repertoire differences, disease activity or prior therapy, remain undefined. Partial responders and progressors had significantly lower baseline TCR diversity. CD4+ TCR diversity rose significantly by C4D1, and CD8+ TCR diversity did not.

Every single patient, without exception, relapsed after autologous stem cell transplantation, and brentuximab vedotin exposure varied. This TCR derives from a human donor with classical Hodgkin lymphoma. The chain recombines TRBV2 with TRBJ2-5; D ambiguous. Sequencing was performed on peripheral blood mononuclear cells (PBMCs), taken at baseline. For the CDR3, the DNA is TGTGCCAGCAGTGAAGTAGGGATAGCCCAAGAGACCCAGTACTTC. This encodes CASSEVGIAQETQYF.